Sequencing of this T cell receptor (beta chain) was carried out in a study of T cells in Graves' hyperthyroidism and ophthalmopathy. Findings and caveats of the study: Most thyroid clonotypes expanded above 0.001 appeared in blood too.

Patients were excluded for uncontrolled infection, other autoimmune disease, pregnancy or lactation. Each 10 ml fresh peripheral blood draw supplied the PBMCs. The CDR3 regions of TCR beta were amplified from RNA transcripts. Carried out on the TCR CDR3, a first-round RT-PCR used the HTBI primer set. Each CDR3 protein gets one entry after TCRdb re-called the multiplex PCR reads with MiXCR. The sample includes under 650,000 distinct CDR3 sequences, about 17% of them seen just once. This CDR3 is built from 14 residues. V was cut by 4 bases and J by 2 bases, with 8 bases left in between. Germline CDR1 reads MNHNS; CDR2 reads SASEGT. This clonotype came up a few times. Antigen specificity is unknown.

Specimen: blood. The TCR comes from a woman aged 30 to 39 with Graves' hyperthyroidism. This chain connects TRBV6-1 to TRBJ2-2; unclear D gene. DNA for the CDR3: TGTGCCAGCAGTGCTGCCCTAAACACCGGGGAGCTGTTTTTT. Its protein product is CASSAALNTGELFF.